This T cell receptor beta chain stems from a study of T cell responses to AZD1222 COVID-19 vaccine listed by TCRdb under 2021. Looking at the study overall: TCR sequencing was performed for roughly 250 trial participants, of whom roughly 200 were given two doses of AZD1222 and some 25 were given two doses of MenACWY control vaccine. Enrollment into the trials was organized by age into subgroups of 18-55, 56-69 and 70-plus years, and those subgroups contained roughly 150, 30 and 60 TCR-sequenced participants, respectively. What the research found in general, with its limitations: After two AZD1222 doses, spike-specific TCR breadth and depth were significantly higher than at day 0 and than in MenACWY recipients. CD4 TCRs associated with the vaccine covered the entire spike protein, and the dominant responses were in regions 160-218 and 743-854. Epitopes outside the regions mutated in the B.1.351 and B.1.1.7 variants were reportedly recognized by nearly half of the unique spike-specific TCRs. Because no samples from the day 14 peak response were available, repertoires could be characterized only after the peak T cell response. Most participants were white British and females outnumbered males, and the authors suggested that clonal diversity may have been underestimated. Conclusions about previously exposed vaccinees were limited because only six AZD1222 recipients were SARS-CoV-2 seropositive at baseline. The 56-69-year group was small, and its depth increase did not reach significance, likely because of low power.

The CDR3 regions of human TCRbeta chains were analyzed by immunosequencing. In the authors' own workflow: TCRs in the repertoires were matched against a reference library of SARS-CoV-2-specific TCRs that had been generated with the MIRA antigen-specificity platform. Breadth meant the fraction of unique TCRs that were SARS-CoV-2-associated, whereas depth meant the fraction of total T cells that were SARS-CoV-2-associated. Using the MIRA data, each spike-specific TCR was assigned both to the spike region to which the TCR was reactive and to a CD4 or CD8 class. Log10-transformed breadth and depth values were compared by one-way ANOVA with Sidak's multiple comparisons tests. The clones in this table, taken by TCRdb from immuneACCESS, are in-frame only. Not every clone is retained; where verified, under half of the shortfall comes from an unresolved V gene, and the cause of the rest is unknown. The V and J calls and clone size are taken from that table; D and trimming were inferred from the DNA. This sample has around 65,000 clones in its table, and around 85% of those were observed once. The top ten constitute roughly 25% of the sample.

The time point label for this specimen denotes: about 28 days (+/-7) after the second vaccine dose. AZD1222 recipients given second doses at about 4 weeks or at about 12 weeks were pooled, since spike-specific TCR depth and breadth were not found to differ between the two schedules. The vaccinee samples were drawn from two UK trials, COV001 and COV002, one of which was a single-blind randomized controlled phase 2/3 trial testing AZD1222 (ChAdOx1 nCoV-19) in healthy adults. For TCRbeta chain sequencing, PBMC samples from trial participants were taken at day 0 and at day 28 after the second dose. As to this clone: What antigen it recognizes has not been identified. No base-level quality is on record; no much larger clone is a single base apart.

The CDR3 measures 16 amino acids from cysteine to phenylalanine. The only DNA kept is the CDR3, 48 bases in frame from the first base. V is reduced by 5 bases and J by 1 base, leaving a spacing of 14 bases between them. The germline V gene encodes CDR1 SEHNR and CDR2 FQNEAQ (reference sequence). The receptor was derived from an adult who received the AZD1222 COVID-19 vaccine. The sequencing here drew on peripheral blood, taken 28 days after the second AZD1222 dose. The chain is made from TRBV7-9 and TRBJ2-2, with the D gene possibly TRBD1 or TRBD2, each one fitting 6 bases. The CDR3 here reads CASSQGQGGNTGELFF. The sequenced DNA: TGTGCCAGCAGCCAGGGGCAGGGAGGGAACACCGGGGAGCTGTTTTTT.